What follows are 7 T cell receptor beta chains derived from one specimen sequenced in a study of T cell responses to AZD1222 COVID-19 vaccine. The data were produced by immunoSEQ multiplex PCR, yet TCRdb's version contains in-frame clones alone and is incomplete. The sample yields fewer than 120,000 clones, around 81% seen once. Source: peripheral blood, taken on day 0 of AZD1222 vaccination. The origin of the receptors is an adult in good health.

The J gene is TRBJ1-5, the V gene TRBV19; TRBD1 matches 9 bases. The CDR3 spans 15 residues. Germline CDR1 LNHDA, CDR2 SQIVND (reference sequence). The V and J ends lost 6 bases and 6 bases, in that order; junction bases with no gene match: 9. DNA of the CDR3: TGTGCCAGTAGAATCGGGACAGGGAGTAGTCAGCCCCAGCATTTT. It specifies CASRIGTGSSQPQHF. The full variable domain, in which reference TRBV19 and TRBJ1-5 provide the parts outside the CDR3, is DGGITQSPKYLFRKEGQNVTLSCEQNLNHDAMYWYRQDPGQGLRLIYYSQIVNDFQKGDIAEGYSVSREKKESFPLTVTSAQKNPTAFYLCASRIGTGSSQPQHFGDGTRLSIL.

This rearrangement joins TRBV19 to TRBJ1-5; D is ambiguous. V was clipped by 2 bases and J by 1 base, with 6 bases between them. Germline CDR1 and CDR2: LNHDA and SQIVND (reference sequence). The CDR3 totals 14 residues. CDR3 loop: CASSITGSNQPQHF. The CDR3 nucleotides are TGTGCCAGTAGTATAACGGGGAGCAATCAGCCCCAGCATTTT.

The V gene is TRBV7-2, the J gene TRBJ2-1; 9 bases align to TRBD2. The junction had 2 bases not matched to a gene; V was cut back by 2 bases and J by 6 bases. The CDR3 is 14 residues long. The germline V gene has CDR1 SGHTA and CDR2 FQGNSA. Here the CDR3 DNA reads TGTGCCAGCAGCTTACTAGCGGGGACCAATGAGCAGTTCTTC. Translation gives CASSLLAGTNEQFF.

V and J are TRBV28 and TRBJ1-3; TRBD1 agrees at 8 bases. Germline V gene data show CDR1 as MDHEN and CDR2 as SYDVKM. The trim removed 3 bases at V and 4 bases at J, leaving 8 bases unmatched. The CDR3 is 16 amino acids. CDR3 in amino acids: CASSLGGQGWGNTIYF. The CDR3 DNA reads as TGTGCCAGCAGTTTGGGAGGACAGGGCTGGGGAAACACCATATATTTT.

The rearrangement uses TRBV6-1 and TRBJ2-4, with TRBD2 matching 7 bases. In germline, CDR1 is MNHNS, CDR2 SASEGT. V was clipped by 0 bases and J by 9 bases; unmatched bases: 14. CDR3 length: 17 amino acids. This chain's CDR3 is CASSEAYGGGPQGIQYF. The CDR3 bases are TGTGCCAGCAGTGAAGCGTATGGGGGAGGGCCGCAGGGCATTCAGTACTTC.

V usage is TRBV6-2 or TRBV6-3 and J usage is TRBJ2-1, with 7 bases matching TRBD2. The CDR3 spans 16 residues. Germline CDR1 and CDR2: MNHEY and SVGEGT. J was trimmed by 12 bases and V by 6 bases; bases with no gene match: 20. The CDR3, as DNA: TGTGCCAGCAGCAAAGGGCGCGGGAGTAACCCCCCCCGGCAGTTCTTC. Its translation is CASSKGRGSNPPRQFF.

This chain connects TRBV30 to TRBJ2-2; 10 bases are a match to TRBD1. Germline values: CDR1 GTSNPN, CDR2 SVGIG (reference sequence). The CDR3 is 15 residues long. J was trimmed by 1 base and V by 8 bases; bases with no gene match: 7. The CDR3 DNA sequence: TGTGCCGGACCTAGGGACAGGGGGAACACCGGGGAGCTGTTTTTT. Residues: CAGPRDRGNTGELFF.